The sequence of this TCR beta chain was determined in a study of blood T cell repertoires in COVID-19. Study-wide background: T cells, B-cell-depleted T cells, or PBMCs supplied cDNA or gDNA.

As handled by the study authors: The assay estimated nucleated cells by amplifying reference gene primers. TCRdb keeps only in-frame clones here, not all; method: immunoSEQ multiplex PCR. That table supplies the V and J calls and clone size; D and trimming were determined from the DNA. The table has some 110,000 clones, 75% to 90% seen once. Germline V gene data show CDR1 as SGDLS and CDR2 as YYNGEE. This CDR3 is 14 amino acids long. V lost 3 bases, J lost 3 bases, and 12 bases lay in between. V is TRBV9 and J is TRBJ1-1; the D is unclear. This sequence was found in a man aged 25-40 years with acute or convalescent COVID-19. The sample was peripheral blood. The CDR3 here is CASSAQNVYTEAFF. The CDR3 region has the DNA TGTGCCAGCAGCGCACAAAACGTCTACACTGAAGCTTTCTTT.